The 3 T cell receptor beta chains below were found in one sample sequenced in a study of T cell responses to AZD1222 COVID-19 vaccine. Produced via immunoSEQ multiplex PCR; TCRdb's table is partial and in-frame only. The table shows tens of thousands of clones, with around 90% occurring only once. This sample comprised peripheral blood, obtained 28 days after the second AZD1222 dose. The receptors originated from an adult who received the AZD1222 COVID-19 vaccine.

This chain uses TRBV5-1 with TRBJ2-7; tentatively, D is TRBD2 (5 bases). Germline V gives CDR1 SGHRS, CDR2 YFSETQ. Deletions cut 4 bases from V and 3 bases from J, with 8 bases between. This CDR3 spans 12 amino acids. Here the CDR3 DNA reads TGCGCCAGCAGCAGGGCGGGCTACGAGCAGTACTTC. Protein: CASSRAGYEQYF.

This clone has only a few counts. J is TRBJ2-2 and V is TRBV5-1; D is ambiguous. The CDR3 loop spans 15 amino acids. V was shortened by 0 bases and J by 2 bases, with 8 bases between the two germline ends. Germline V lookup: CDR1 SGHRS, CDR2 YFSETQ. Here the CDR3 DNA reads TGCGCCAGCAGCTTGGCCCAACTTAACACCGGGGAGCTGTTTTTT. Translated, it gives CASSLAQLNTGELFF. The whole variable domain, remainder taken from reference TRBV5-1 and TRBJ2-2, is KAGVTQTPRYLIKTRGQQVTLSCSPISGHRSVSWYQQTPGQGLQFLFEYFSETQRNKGNFPGRFSGRQFSNSRSEMNVSTLELGDSALYLCASSLAQLNTGELFFGEGSRLTVL.

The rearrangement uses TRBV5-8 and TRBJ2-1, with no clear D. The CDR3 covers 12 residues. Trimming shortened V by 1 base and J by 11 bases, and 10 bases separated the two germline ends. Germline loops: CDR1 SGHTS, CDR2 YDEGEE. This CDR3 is CASSLIPAKQFF. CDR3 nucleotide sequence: TGTGCCAGCAGCTTGATCCCAGCTAAGCAGTTCTTC.